One sample yielded the 27 T cell receptor beta chains listed below, sequenced in a study of cytomegalovirus exposure and HLA in healthy donors (TCRdb year 2017). Libraries were built with the immunoSEQ multiplex PCR assay. The immuneACCESS repertoire file appears here via TCRdb, limited to in-frame rearrangements. These files lack a portion of the clones; in checked studies, under half of the deficit traces to unresolved V genes, and the cause of the others is not known. The sample table shows approximately 110,000 clones, and approximately 94% are seen once. Together, the top ten hold 1% to 1.5% of the sample. Material: PBMCs. The receptors come from a young woman in good health and CMV-seronegative.

The J gene is TRBJ2-7, the V gene TRBV25-1; TRBD2 aligns across 7 bases. Germline V CDR1 and CDR2: MGHDK, SYGVNS. The ends lost 1 base at V and 5 bases at J; junction bases unmatched: 5. This CDR3 has 14 amino acids. DNA for the CDR3: TGTGCCAGCAGTGAATGGGGGGGATCGGACGAGCAGTACTTC. It is translated as CASSEWGGSDEQYF.

The chain links TRBV6-1 to TRBJ2-1; D perhaps matches TRBD2 (6 bases). CDR1 and CDR2 from the germline V gene are MNHNS and SASEGT. Trimming took off 2 bases at V and 10 bases at J, with 12 bases between the two ends. CDR3 length: 13 amino acids. Here the CDR3 DNA reads TGTGCCAGCAGTGAAAGACGGGGGTACGAGCAGTTCTTC. This sequence encodes CASSERRGYEQFF.

The chain joins TRBV10-3 to TRBJ1-3; 9 bases are shared with TRBD1. The CDR3 is made up of 21 amino acids. CDR1 and CDR2 from the germline V gene are ENHRY and SYGVKD. V lost 1 base, J lost 0 bases, and 16 bases stayed unmatched. CDR3 loop: CAISEYTEGQGLRSSGNTIYF. In nucleotides, the CDR3 is TGTGCCATCAGTGAGTATACGGAGGGACAGGGCCTTCGGAGCTCTGGAAACACCATATATTTT.

Only one count was recorded for this clone. The genes are TRBV6-1 and TRBJ1-2; possibly TRBD1 for D (5 bases). Germline assignment: CDR1 MNHNS and CDR2 SASEGT. Trimming shortened V by 10 bases and J by 1 base, and 13 bases separated the two germline ends. CDR3 size: 13 residues. CDR3 sequence reads: CATFWGGNYGYTF. In nucleotides, the CDR3 is TGTGCCACCTTTTGGGGGGGTAACTATGGCTACACCTTC.

The gene calls are TRBV30 and TRBJ2-2; 10 nucleotides line up with TRBD1. The germline CDR1 and CDR2 sequences are GTSNPN and SVGIG (reference sequence). The ends lost 4 bases at V and 5 bases at J; junction bases unmatched: 4. The CDR3 length is 14 residues. The CDR3: CAWKRGQGTGELFF. As DNA, the CDR3 is TGTGCCTGGAAAAGGGGACAGGGGACCGGGGAGCTGTTTTTT.

The CDR3 is CASSEGGGGIFHNEQFF. The DNA of the CDR3 is TGTGCCAGCAGTGAAGGAGGAGGCGGGATTTTCCACAATGAGCAGTTCTTC. The V call is TRBV2, the J call TRBJ2-1; possibly TRBD2 for D (6 bases). Germline CDR1 is SNHLY and CDR2 is FYNNEI. V dropped 1 base and J dropped 5 bases, with 18 bases sitting between them. The CDR3 extends over 17 amino acids.

In its sample, this clone was seen once. The chain couples TRBV2 to TRBJ1-1; 9 bases align to TRBD1. With 6 bases clipped from V and 10 bases from J, the junction kept 9 bases outside the gene matches. The CDR3 runs to 13 residues. Per the germline V gene, CDR1 is SNHLY and CDR2 is FYNNEI. For the CDR3, the DNA is TGTGCCAGCAGAGAGGGACAGGGCAAAGGAGCTTTCTTT. Encoded protein: CASREGQGKGAFF.

This clone appeared once. This sequence joins TRBV7-9 and TRBJ2-5, with TRBD2 matching 10 bases. This CDR3 is 16 amino acids long. CDR1 SEHNR and CDR2 FQNEAQ come from the germline V gene (reference sequence). J was trimmed by 4 bases and V by 5 bases; bases with no gene match: 10. The CDR3 loop reads CASSPSRLAGLETQYF. The DNA of the CDR3 is TGTGCCAGCAGCCCGAGCCGACTAGCGGGCTTAGAGACCCAGTACTTC.

V usage is TRBV27 and J usage is TRBJ1-3, with 7 bases lining up with TRBD1. Trimming removed 6 bases from V and 0 bases from J; junction bases left unmatched: 5. The CDR3 runs to 15 residues. Per germline, CDR1 MNHEY and CDR2 SMNVEV (reference sequence). CDR3: CASRPGTDSGNTIYF. CDR3 bases: TGTGCCAGCAGGCCCGGGACAGACTCTGGAAACACCATATATTTT.

This sequence joins TRBV7-2 and TRBJ2-5; D is possibly TRBD2 (5 bases). Germline CDR1 reads SGHTA; CDR2 reads FQGNSA. The CDR3 contains 16 residues. V was pared by 1 base and J by 2 bases, with 14 bases between. CDR3 sequence reads: CASSLVPDRGQETQYF. The CDR3, as DNA: TGTGCCAGCAGCTTAGTTCCAGATCGCGGGCAAGAGACCCAGTACTTC.

The chain is built from TRBV4-1 and TRBJ2-3; D is uncertain. The CDR3 is 12 amino acids. Trimming stripped 6 bases from V and 0 bases from J, with 4 bases between. Looked up from germline, CDR1 is MGHRA and CDR2 is YSYEKL. CDR3 sequence: CASSSSTDTQYF. The DNA of the CDR3 is TGCGCCAGCAGTAGTAGCACAGATACGCAGTATTTT.

V and J are TRBV5-1 and TRBJ2-7, with D possibly being TRBD1 (6 bases). V lost 6 bases to trimming and J lost 5 bases, with 18 bases between them. CDR1 SGHRS and CDR2 YFSETQ come from the germline V gene. This CDR3 is 14 amino acids long. The CDR3 region is CASKTQTGSDEQYF. Here the CDR3 DNA reads TGCGCCAGCAAGACACAAACAGGGTCCGACGAGCAGTACTTC.

The gene calls are TRBV9 and TRBJ2-1; D may be TRBD2 (5 bases). The CDR3 has 15 residues. With 0 bases removed from V and 2 bases from J, the gap between germline ends came to 9 bases. Germline V gene data show CDR1 as SGDLS and CDR2 as YYNGEE. The CDR3 nucleotides are TGTGCCAGCAGCGTAGATGCTAGCACCTACAATGAGCAGTTCTTC. Its translation is CASSVDASTYNEQFF. The variable domain in full, with the rest retrieved from reference TRBV9 and TRBJ2-1, is DSGVTQTPKHLITATGQRVTLRCSPRSGDLSVYWYQQSLDQGLQFLIQYYNGEERAKGNILERFSAQQFPDLHSELNLSSLELGDSALYFCASSVDASTYNEQFFGPGTRLTVL.

This clone was seen a single time. V is TRBV27 and J is TRBJ1-1; 7 bases match TRBD1. The CDR3 spans 15 residues. The germline CDR1 and CDR2 sequences are MNHEY and SMNVEV (reference sequence). Losses at the gene ends were 2 bases for V and 1 base for J; bases not matched to a gene: 4. CDR3 amino acids: CASSLTRDRNTEAFF. The CDR3 nucleotides read TGTGCCAGCAGTTTAACCCGGGACAGGAACACTGAAGCTTTCTTT.

This chain connects TRBV5-1 to TRBJ2-3, with TRBD2 matching over 12 bases. The CDR3 runs to 17 residues. Germline trimming cut 2 bases from V and 6 bases from J; bases unmatched to any gene: 10. CDR1 is SGHRS and CDR2 is YFSETQ in the germline V gene. The DNA for the CDR3 is TGCGCCAGCAGCTTTCAAGTGACTAGCGGGAGTCGGGATACGCAGTATTTT. Amino acid sequence: CASSFQVTSGSRDTQYF.

This clone showed up just once. The chain joins TRBV9 to TRBJ1-3; D is ambiguous. V lost 3 bases and J lost 9, with 13 bases in between. CDR3 length equals 13 residues. Germline CDR1 reads SGDLS; CDR2 reads YYNGEE. CDR3 region: CASSDTAVSTIYF. As DNA, the CDR3 is TGTGCCAGCAGCGACACAGCCGTAAGCACCATATATTTT.

This chain links TRBV30 with TRBJ2-3; a weak D match, TRBD1 (6 bases). CDR1 is GTSNPN, CDR2 SVGIG, per germline (reference sequence). V was cut by 3 bases and J by 5 bases, with 21 bases left in between. The CDR3 is 16 residues long. The CDR3: CAWSAGTRTPGDTQYF. The DNA of the CDR3 is TGTGCCTGGAGCGCCGGGACACGCACCCCAGGAGATACGCAGTATTTT.

This clone was found once. V and J are TRBV2 and TRBJ2-1; TRBD2 agrees at 9 bases. CDR1 SNHLY and CDR2 FYNNEI come from the germline V gene. The CDR3 consists of 16 residues. The junction had 11 bases not matched to a gene; V was cut back by 6 bases and J by 5 bases. The CDR3 region is CASSTTREGGDNEQFF. The CDR3 coding sequence is TGTGCCAGCAGCACGACGCGGGAGGGAGGGGACAATGAGCAGTTCTTC.

This chain connects TRBV5-6 to TRBJ2-7; TRBD1 matches 7 bases. Trimming took 0 bases from V and 2 from J; bases not matched to a gene: 8. The germline V gene has CDR1 SGHDT and CDR2 YYEEEE. The CDR3 is 16 amino acids. The DNA for the CDR3 is TGTGCCAGCAGCTTGGAGGGGGCGAAACTCCCCTACGAGCAGTACTTC. Its translation is CASSLEGAKLPYEQYF.

The rearrangement uses TRBV5-1 and TRBJ2-1, with D possibly TRBD2 on 6 matching bases. Germline V gene lookup returns CDR1 SGHRS and CDR2 YFSETQ. The CDR3 runs to 16 residues. The V and J ends lost 0 bases and 2 bases respectively, with 12 bases between them. In nucleotides, the CDR3 is TGCGCCAGCAGCTTGGCCGAATCGGGGGCCTACAATGAGCAGTTCTTC. Translating it yields CASSLAESGAYNEQFF.

This chain's CDR3 is CASRPRQVTEAFF. The CDR3 nucleotides are TGTGCCAGCAGGCCCCGACAGGTCACTGAAGCTTTCTTT. The chain carries TRBV6-5 and TRBJ1-1, with TRBD1 as a possible D gene (6 bases). V lost 6 bases, J lost 4 bases, and 12 bases lay in between. CDR3 size: 13 residues. Germline loops: CDR1 MNHEY, CDR2 SVGAGI.

The J gene is TRBJ2-7, the V gene TRBV5-8, with D hard to call. This CDR3 is built from 12 residues. Trimming stripped 2 bases from V and 4 bases from J, with 7 bases between. Per the germline V gene, CDR1 is SGHTS and CDR2 is YDEGEE. The CDR3 loop is CASSLQSYEQYF. CDR3 coding DNA: TGTGCCAGCAGCTTACAGTCTTACGAGCAGTACTTC.

This clone was observed a handful of times. This chain links TRBV10-3 with TRBJ1-2, with D unresolved. Germline values: CDR1 ENHRY, CDR2 SYGVKD. The CDR3 extends over 14 amino acids. V was shortened by 3 bases and J by 7 bases, with 15 bases between the two germline ends. The CDR3 spells CAISDGMEGGGYTF. The CDR3 nucleotides are TGTGCCATCAGTGATGGGATGGAGGGTGGTGGCTACACCTTC.

This clone was seen more than once but under ten times. The rearrangement joins TRBV28 to TRBJ2-1; perhaps TRBD2 as D (6 bases). This CDR3 has 15 amino acids. V was shortened by 5 bases and J by 5 bases, with 16 bases between the two germline ends. The germline gives CDR1 MDHEN, CDR2 SYDVKM. CDR3 residues: CASSLPGLADNEQFF. The CDR3 DNA is TGTGCCAGCAGTCTCCCGGGTTTAGCGGACAATGAGCAGTTCTTC.

The chain employs TRBV6-5 and TRBJ2-2; TRBD1 is a possible D gene (5 bases). Germline V gene lookup returns CDR1 MNHEY and CDR2 SVGAGI. The CDR3 totals 14 residues. V was pared by 6 bases and J by 1 base, with 9 bases between. CDR3 in DNA: TGTGCCAGCAGCTCAACAGGGAACACCGGGGAGCTGTTTTTT. It encodes CASSSTGNTGELFF.

The CDR3 sequence is CASSWTALMNTEAFF. The DNA for the CDR3 is TGTGCCAGCAGCTGGACAGCACTTATGAACACTGAAGCTTTCTTT. The V call is TRBV11-2, the J call TRBJ1-1; D perhaps matches TRBD1 (6 bases). V was trimmed by 4 bases and J by 0 bases, leaving 12 bases between them. The CDR3 runs 15 residues. Germline values: CDR1 SGHAT, CDR2 FQNNGV.

The chain has TRBV5-6 and TRBJ2-3; TRBD2 matches 11 bases. CDR1 is SGHDT and CDR2 is YYEEEE in the germline V gene. The CDR3 has 16 amino acids. V was pared by 5 bases and J by 2 bases, with 7 bases of the junction left unmatched. The CDR3 DNA is TGTGCCAGCAGGCGGACTAGCGGGCTAATCACAGATACGCAGTATTTT. Translated: CASRRTSGLITDTQYF.